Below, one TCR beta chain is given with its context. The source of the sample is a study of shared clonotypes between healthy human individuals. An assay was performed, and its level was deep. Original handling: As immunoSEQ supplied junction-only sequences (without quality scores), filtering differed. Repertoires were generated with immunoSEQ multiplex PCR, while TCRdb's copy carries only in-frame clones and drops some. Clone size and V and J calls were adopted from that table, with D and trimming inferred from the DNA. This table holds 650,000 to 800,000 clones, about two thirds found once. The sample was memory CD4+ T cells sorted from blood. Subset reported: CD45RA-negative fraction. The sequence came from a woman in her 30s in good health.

CDR3 DNA: TGTGCCAGCAGGCTGACTAGCGGGAGGGCTAGTGAGCAGTTCTTC. It translates to CASRLTSGRASEQFF. The chain joins TRBV11-1 to TRBJ2-1; 14 bases fit TRBD2. CDR3 size: 15 residues. Germline CDR1 is SGHAT and CDR2 is FQDESV (reference sequence). V trimming: 6 bases; J trimming: 9 bases; junction bases outside the gene matches: 7.